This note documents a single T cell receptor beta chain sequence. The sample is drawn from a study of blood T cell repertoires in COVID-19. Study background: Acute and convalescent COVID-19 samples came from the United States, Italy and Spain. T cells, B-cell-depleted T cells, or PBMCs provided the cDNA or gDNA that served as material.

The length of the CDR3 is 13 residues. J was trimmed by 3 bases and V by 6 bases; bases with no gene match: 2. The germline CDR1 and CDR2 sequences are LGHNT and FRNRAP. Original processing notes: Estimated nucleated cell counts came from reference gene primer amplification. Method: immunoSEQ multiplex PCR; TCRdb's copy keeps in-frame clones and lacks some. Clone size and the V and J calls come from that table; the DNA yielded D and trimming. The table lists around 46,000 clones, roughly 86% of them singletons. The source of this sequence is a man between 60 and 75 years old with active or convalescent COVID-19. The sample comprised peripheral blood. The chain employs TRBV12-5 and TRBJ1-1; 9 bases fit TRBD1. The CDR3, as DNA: TGTGCTAGTGGCTGGGACAGGGACACTGAAGCTTTCTTT. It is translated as CASGWDRDTEAFF.